This T cell receptor beta chain is drawn from a study of OX40 agonist ivuxolimab in advanced cancers. Study details: Patients received the agonistic anti-OX40 (CD134) antibody ivuxolimab.

Study results and limitations: The antigen specificity of the peripheral T cells (those that were expanded) was not determined.

V gave up 3 bases and J gave up 0 bases, with 8 bases separating them. This CDR3 region has 14 residues. Per germline, CDR1 LNHDA and CDR2 SQIVND (reference sequence). Of note for this clone: Its antigen is not known.

Sequenced by immunoSEQ multiplex PCR; TCRdb stores in-frame clones only, minus some. The profile shows roughly 9,400 clones, roughly 71% of them singletons. The gene calls are TRBV19 and TRBJ1-1; no clear D gene. This sample comprised CD4+ or CD8+ T cells sorted from blood, obtained in a trial of the OX40 agonist ivuxolimab. This clonotype was obtained from an adult with an advanced solid tumor such as melanoma, head and neck, liver or kidney cancer. The CDR3 DNA reads TGTGCCAGTAGTATCTCTCCATTGAACACTGAAGCTTTCTTT. Protein sequence: CASSISPLNTEAFF.